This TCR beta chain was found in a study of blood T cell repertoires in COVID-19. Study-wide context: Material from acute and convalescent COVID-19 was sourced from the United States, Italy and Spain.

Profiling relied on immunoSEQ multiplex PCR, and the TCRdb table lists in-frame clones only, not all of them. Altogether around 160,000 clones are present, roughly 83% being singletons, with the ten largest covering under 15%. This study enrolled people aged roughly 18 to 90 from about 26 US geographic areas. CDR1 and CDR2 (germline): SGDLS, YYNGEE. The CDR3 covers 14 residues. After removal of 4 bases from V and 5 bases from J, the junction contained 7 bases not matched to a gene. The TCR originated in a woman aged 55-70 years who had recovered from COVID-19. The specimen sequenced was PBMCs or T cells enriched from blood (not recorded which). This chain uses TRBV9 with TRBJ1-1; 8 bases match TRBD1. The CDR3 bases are TGTGCCAGCAGCCCATGGACAGGGAGGACTGAAGCTTTCTTT. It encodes CASSPWTGRTEAFF.